The rows below give T cell receptor beta chains drawn from one sample of a study of neurological immune-mediated disorders. Via MiXCR, TCRdb re-called the 5' RACE reads, giving one row per CDR3 protein. The profile shows approximately 58,000 distinct CDR3 sequences, more than 7% of them singletons. The sequenced sample consisted of PBMCs. These receptors all come from a woman between 35 and 50 years old in good health. Both conserved end residues are part of each CDR3. D genes are given only for firm matches. Size is omitted from some rows. Given values are once, few, many or a class for expanded clones.

clone_size: many
v_call: TRBV29-1
d_call: NA
j_call: TRBJ1-1
cdr3_aa: CSVPQLGTEAFF
cdr3_nt: TGCAGCGTCCCCCAACTAGGAACTGAAGCTTTCTTT

clone_size: many
v_call: TRBV10-3
d_call: TRBD1
j_call: TRBJ1-3
cdr3_aa: CAIRVGGTVSGNTIYF
cdr3_nt: TGTGCCATCAGAGTGGGAGGGACAGTCTCTGGAAACACCATATATTTT

clone_size: many
v_call: TRBV6-5
d_call: TRBD2
j_call: TRBJ2-1
cdr3_aa: CASSLKRAGGNEQFF
cdr3_nt: TGTGCCAGCAGTCTGAAGAGAGCGGGAGGCAATGAGCAGTTCTTC

clone_size: many
v_call: TRBV24-1
d_call: TRBD2
j_call: TRBJ2-2
cdr3_aa: CATSESRTSGTGELFF
cdr3_nt: TGTGCCACCAGTGAATCCCGGACTAGCGGTACCGGGGAGCTGTTTTTT

clone_size: NA
v_call: TRBV30
d_call: NA
j_call: TRBJ1-1
cdr3_aa: CAWSRWGRTEAFF
cdr3_nt: TGTGCCTGGAGCCGATGGGGCCGGACTGAAGCTTTCTTT

clone_size: many
v_call: TRBV12-3/TRBV12-4
d_call: NA
j_call: TRBJ2-1
cdr3_aa: CASSKGGGNEQFF
cdr3_nt: TGTGCCAGCTCCAAGGGGGGAGGCAATGAGCAGTTCTTC

clone_size: many
v_call: TRBV20-1
d_call: TRBD2
j_call: TRBJ2-5
cdr3_aa: CSASGLAGGETQYF
cdr3_nt: TGCAGTGCCTCGGGACTAGCGGGGGGAGAGACCCAGTACTTC

clone_size: many
v_call: TRBV12-3/TRBV12-4
d_call: TRBD2
j_call: TRBJ2-5
cdr3_aa: CASSGRGMETQYF
cdr3_nt: TGTGCCAGCAGCGGGCGGGGGATGGAGACCCAGTACTTC

clone_size: many
v_call: TRBV7-2
d_call: TRBD1
j_call: TRBJ2-7
cdr3_aa: CASSLRTGSYEQYF
cdr3_nt: TGTGCCAGCAGCTTGAGGACAGGTTCCTACGAGCAGTACTTC

clone_size: many
v_call: TRBV7-2
d_call: NA
j_call: TRBJ2-7
cdr3_aa: CASSAVRGYEQYF
cdr3_nt: TGTGCCAGCAGCGCCGTTCGGGGATACGAGCAGTACTTC

clone_size: many
v_call: TRBV5-1
d_call: NA
j_call: TRBJ2-7
cdr3_aa: CASSFGQYEQYF
cdr3_nt: TGCGCCAGCAGCTTCGGACAGTACGAGCAGTACTTC

clone_size: few
v_call: TRBV20-1
d_call: NA
j_call: TRBJ1-1
cdr3_aa: CSASAGVAEAFF
cdr3_nt: TGCAGTGCTAGCGCAGGGGTAGCTGAAGCTTTCTTT

clone_size: many
v_call: TRBV5-1
d_call: TRBD2
j_call: TRBJ2-1
cdr3_aa: CASSLGGGSYNEQFF
cdr3_nt: TGCGCCAGCAGCTTGGGCGGGGGGAGCTACAATGAGCAGTTCTTC

clone_size: many
v_call: TRBV5-1
d_call: NA
j_call: TRBJ2-1
cdr3_aa: CASSLDRVRKEQFF
cdr3_nt: TGCGCCAGCAGCTTGGACAGGGTAAGGAAGGAGCAGTTCTTC

clone_size: many
v_call: TRBV14
d_call: NA
j_call: TRBJ1-4
cdr3_aa: CASSQDRREKLFF
cdr3_nt: TGTGCCAGCAGCCAAGATAGGAGGGAAAAACTGTTTTTT

clone_size: many
v_call: TRBV6-5
d_call: NA
j_call: TRBJ2-3
cdr3_aa: CASASRTDTQYF
cdr3_nt: TGTGCCAGCGCTAGCCGCACAGATACGCAGTATTTT